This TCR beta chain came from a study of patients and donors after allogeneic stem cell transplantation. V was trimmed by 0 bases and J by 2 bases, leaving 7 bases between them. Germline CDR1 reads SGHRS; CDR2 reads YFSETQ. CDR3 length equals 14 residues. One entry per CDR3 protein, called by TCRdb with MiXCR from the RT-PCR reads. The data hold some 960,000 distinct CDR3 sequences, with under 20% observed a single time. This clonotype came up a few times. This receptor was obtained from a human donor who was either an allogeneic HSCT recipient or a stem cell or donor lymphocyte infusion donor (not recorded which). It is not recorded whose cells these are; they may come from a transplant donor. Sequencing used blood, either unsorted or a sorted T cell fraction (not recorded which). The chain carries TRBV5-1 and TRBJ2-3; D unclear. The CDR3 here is CASSLEWHTDTQYF. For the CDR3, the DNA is TGCGCCAGCAGCTTGGAGTGGCACACAGATACGCAGTATTTT.